This passage covers 6 T cell receptor beta chains from one sample sequenced in a study of read filtering for tumor transcriptome and immune sequencing. This library used roughly 400 ng RNA and molecular barcoded adaptors spanning alpha/delta and beta/gamma chains. Using its own MiXCR run on the reads, TCRdb lists one record per CDR3 protein. The sample gives 35,000 to 50,000 distinct CDR3 sequences, about 13% of which show up once; around 7% is in the top ten. The source material was a population of CD138-negative cells sorted from bone marrow. These receptor sequences come from a donor older than 35 with multiple myeloma.

This clonotype has ten or more counts. The rearrangement uses TRBV15 and TRBJ1-1, with D possibly being TRBD1 (5 bases). The germline gives CDR1 LNHNV, CDR2 YYDKDF (reference sequence). The ends were cut back, 0 bases at V and 1 base at J, with 9 bases in the middle. The CDR3 is 15 amino acids. The CDR3 DNA reads TGTGCCACCAGCAGAGATGGTGGGGCGAACACTGAAGCTTTCTTT. Protein product: CATSRDGGANTEAFF. Together with reference TRBV15 and TRBJ1-1, the CDR3 gives the full variable domain: DAMVIQNPRYQVTQFGKPVTLSCSQTLNHNVMYWYQQKSSQAPKLLFHYYDKDFNNEADTPDNFQSRRPNTSFCFLDIRSPGLGDTAMYLCATSRDGGANTEAFFGQGTRLTVV.

This clonotype was counted ten times or more. The chain is built from TRBV3-1 and TRBJ1-4; D not certain. CDR1 LGHDT and CDR2 YNNKEL come from the germline V gene (reference sequence). V was shortened by 4 bases and J by 3 bases, with 9 bases between the two germline ends. CDR3 size: 14 residues. This chain's CDR3 is CASSRNRANEKLFF. The CDR3 DNA follows: TGTGCCAGCAGCCGGAACCGGGCTAATGAAAAACTGTTTTTT.

In the case of this clonotype: A much larger clone is a single base away; this may be a read error. The conserved phenylalanine or tryptophan is not found at the CDR3 terminus, so this likely reflects a read error. V is TRBV11-3 and J is TRBJ1-3; a weak D match, TRBD1 (6 bases). In germline, CDR1 is SGHNT, CDR2 YENEEA. The CDR3 contains 15 residues. V was clipped by 2 bases and J by 6 bases, with 14 bases between them. The CDR3 reads CASSLWRQEENTIYS. CDR3 bases: TGTGCCAGCAGCTTATGGAGACAGGAAGAAAACACCATATATTCT.

This clonotype came up a few times. The genes are TRBV11-3 and TRBJ2-2; no clear D. V lost 8 bases and J lost 7, with 11 bases in between. Germline V gives CDR1 SGHNT, CDR2 YENEEA. The CDR3 contains 12 residues. The CDR3 sequence: CASQEIGGELFF. For the CDR3, the DNA is TGTGCCAGCCAGGAAATTGGCGGGGAGCTGTTTTTT.

Points on this clonotype: Given a much more abundant clone one base away, this may be a read error. This chain connects TRBV20-1 to TRBJ2-1; 11 bases align to TRBD2. Germline-derived CDR1 and CDR2 are DFQATT and SNEGSKA (reference sequence). V lost 4 bases and J lost 12; bases outside the gene matches: 17. There are 16 residues in the CDR3. The CDR3 nucleotides read TGCAGTGCTACTGGAGTCGCTAGCGGGAGGCCAAGCGGGCAGTTCTTC. Protein: CSATGVASGRPSGQFF.

This clonotype was recorded at least ten times. The chain has TRBV7-3 and TRBJ1-1; D gene uncertain. V lost 2 bases to trimming and J lost 0 bases, with 4 bases between them. Germline V CDR1 and CDR2: SGHTA, FQGTGA. The CDR3 consists of 13 residues. The DNA of the CDR3 is TGTGCCAGCAGCTTAGAAATGAACACTGAAGCTTTCTTT. Residues: CASSLEMNTEAFF.